This T cell receptor (beta chain) was documented in a study of identical twins. General study results and limits: Modelling underestimated the level of out-of-frame TCR alpha sharing observed in monozygotic twins.

A single record per CDR3 protein comes from TCRdb applying MiXCR to the 5' RACE reads. The sample has about 690,000 distinct CDR3 sequences, less than 7% seen once. About this clonotype itself: What it binds is not known.

The CDR3 sequence is 15 residues long. In germline, CDR1 is DFQATT, CDR2 SNEGSKA (reference sequence). J gave up 8 bases and V 0 bases, and 8 bases lay outside the gene matches. The sequenced sample consisted of naive T cells sorted from blood. The clonotype originates from a man younger than 35 in good health. The chain links TRBV20-1 to TRBJ2-1, with 9 nucleotides matching TRBD2. DNA for the CDR3: TGCAGTGCTAGAGATTTAGCGGGAGTACGGGATGAGCAGTTCTTC. This gives the protein CSARDLAGVRDEQFF.